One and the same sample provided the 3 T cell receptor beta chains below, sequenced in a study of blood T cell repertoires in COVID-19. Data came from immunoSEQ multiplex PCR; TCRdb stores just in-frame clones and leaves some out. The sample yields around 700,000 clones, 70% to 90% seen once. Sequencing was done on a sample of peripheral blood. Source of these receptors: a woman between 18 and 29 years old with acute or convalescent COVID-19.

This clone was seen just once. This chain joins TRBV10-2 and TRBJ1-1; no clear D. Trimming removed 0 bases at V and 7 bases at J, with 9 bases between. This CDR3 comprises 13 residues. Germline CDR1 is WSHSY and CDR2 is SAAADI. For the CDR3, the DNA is TGCGCCAGCAGTGAGTCGGAGAACGGTGAAGCTTTCTTT. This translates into CASSESENGEAFF.

As DNA, the CDR3 is TGTGCCAGCAGCCTCGACAGCCCGAACACTGAAGCTTTCTTT. Protein product: CASSLDSPNTEAFF. The chain employs TRBV6-5 and TRBJ1-1; D might be TRBD1 (5 bases). The germline V gene has CDR1 MNHEY and CDR2 SVGAGI. The CDR3 covers 14 residues. The ends were cut back, 6 bases at V and 1 base at J, with 12 bases in the middle.

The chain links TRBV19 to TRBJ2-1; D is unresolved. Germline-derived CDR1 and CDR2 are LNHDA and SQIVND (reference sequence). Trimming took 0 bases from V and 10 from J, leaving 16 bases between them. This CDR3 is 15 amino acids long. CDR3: CASSIDPAPKFEQFF. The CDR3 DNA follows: TGTGCCAGTAGTATAGATCCCGCGCCGAAATTCGAGCAGTTCTTC.